One and the same sample provided the 8 T cell receptor beta chains below, sequenced in a study of blood T cell repertoires in COVID-19. Profiled with immunoSEQ multiplex PCR; TCRdb holds only in-frame clones, not every one. The sample lists about 200,000 clones, just over 85% occurring once. The sequencing sample was made of peripheral blood. The receptor source for this set is a man aged 18 to 35 with active or convalescent COVID-19.

This clone was observed a single time. The chain employs TRBV6-5 and TRBJ2-1; D is ambiguous. The CDR3 length is 14 residues. Trimming removed 7 bases at V and 2 bases at J, with 12 bases between. The germline V gene encodes CDR1 MNHEY and CDR2 SVGAGI. The CDR3 loop is CASTGISTYNEQFF. The CDR3, as DNA: TGTGCCAGCACAGGCATCTCGACCTACAATGAGCAGTTCTTC.

Here the CDR3 reads CASSTSLGTGSTGYTF. The CDR3 DNA reads TGTGCCAGCAGCACTAGCCTAGGGACAGGGAGCACTGGCTACACCTTC. The chain couples TRBV7-2 to TRBJ1-2; 9 bases agree with TRBD1. V trimming: 5 bases; J trimming: 7 bases; junction bases outside the gene matches: 14. Looked up from germline, CDR1 is SGHTA and CDR2 is FQGNSA. The length of the CDR3 is 16 residues.

This sequence joins TRBV6-1 and TRBJ2-7; TRBD1 agrees at 10 bases. This CDR3 is built from 16 residues. The V and J ends lost 3 bases and 1 base, in that order; junction bases with no gene match: 6. Germline V CDR1 and CDR2: MNHNS, SASEGT. CDR3 bases: TGTGCCAGCAGTGATTTGTGGGACAGGGGTTCCTACGAGCAGTACTTC. Translation: CASSDLWDRGSYEQYF.

This chain joins TRBV23-1 and TRBJ1-4; possible D gene TRBD1, 6 bases. TRBV23-1 is labeled an ORF, and its function is uncertain. The CDR3 has 17 amino acids. Trimming removed 6 bases at V and 4 bases at J, with 21 bases between. CDR3: CASSPEGGGSFNEKLFF. The CDR3 coding sequence is TGCGCCAGCAGCCCTGAAGGGGGAGGGAGCTTTAATGAAAAACTGTTTTTT.

The V and J genes are TRBV2 and TRBJ2-1; 9 bases match TRBD2. This CDR3 has 15 amino acids. CDR1 is SNHLY and CDR2 is FYNNEI in the germline V gene. Trimming took 3 bases from V and 4 from J; bases not matched to a gene: 4. CDR3 coding DNA: TGTGCCAGCAGTGAGCGACTAGCGGCATACAATGAGCAGTTCTTC. Translating it yields CASSERLAAYNEQFF.

The chain couples TRBV10-1 to TRBJ2-7; tentative D call: TRBD1 (5 bases). The CDR3 sequence is 13 residues long. V was shortened by 0 bases and J by 5 bases, with 8 bases between the two germline ends. Germline V CDR1 and CDR2: WNHNN, SYGVQD (reference sequence). CDR3 loop: CASSESHRNEQYF. The CDR3 nucleotides read TGCGCCAGCAGTGAGTCGCACAGGAACGAGCAGTACTTC.

The chain links TRBV30 to TRBJ1-1, with a tentative D call TRBD1 (5 bases). The CDR3 extends over 12 amino acids. The germline CDR1 and CDR2 sequences are GTSNPN and SVGIG (reference sequence). V lost 3 bases and J lost 1, with 6 bases in between. The CDR3: CAWSDRNTEAFF. Here the CDR3 DNA reads TGTGCCTGGAGCGACAGGAACACTGAAGCTTTCTTT.

This clone has a single count. The CDR3 region is CASSQFQGDRLKLFF. In DNA, the CDR3 is TGCGCCAGCAGTCAATTCCAGGGGGACCGATTAAAACTGTTTTTT. The chain joins TRBV23-1 to TRBJ1-4, with TRBD1 matching over 7 bases. TRBV23-1 is filed as an ORF, its function uncertain. This CDR3 has 15 residues. V dropped 1 base and J dropped 10; count of bases not matched to a gene: 9.